This is a list of T cell receptor beta chains from one sample in a study of blood T cell repertoires in COVID-19. Clones were read by immunoSEQ multiplex PCR, and TCRdb kept only the in-frame ones, dropping some. The data hold around 390,000 clones, with approximately 87% observed a single time. Sequenced: PBMCs or T cells enriched from blood (not recorded which). These receptor sequences come from a woman aged 45-65 years who had recovered from COVID-19. The CDR3 runs from the conserved cysteine through the conserved F or W. The D gene is left open where the match is weak. The size entry is marked missing in some rows and otherwise reads once, few, many or a size class.

d_gene: -
abundance: -
j_gene: TRBJ1-3
v_gene: TRBV28
CDR3nt: TGTGCCAGCACCGAAGTCAGTGGAAACACCATATATTTT
CDR3aa: CASTEVSGNTIYF

d_gene: TRBD1
abundance: -
j_gene: TRBJ1-1
v_gene: TRBV19
CDR3nt: TGTGCCAGTAGCGGGACAGGGGAAGAGCGTTACACTGAAGCTTTCTTT
CDR3aa: CASSGTGEERYTEAFF

d_gene: -
abundance: -
j_gene: TRBJ1-1
v_gene: TRBV19
CDR3nt: TGTGCCAGTAGTACCTTACCTGGGACATCTAACACTGAAGCTTTCTTT
CDR3aa: CASSTLPGTSNTEAFF

d_gene: -
abundance: -
j_gene: TRBJ1-4
v_gene: TRBV7-6
CDR3nt: TGTGCCAGCAGCAATCTGATGCGGGACCCTAATGAAAAACTGTTTTTT
CDR3aa: CASSNLMRDPNEKLFF

d_gene: -
abundance: -
j_gene: TRBJ1-3
v_gene: TRBV7-2
CDR3nt: TGTGCCAGCAGCTCTGGCCACTCTGGAAACACCATATATTTT
CDR3aa: CASSSGHSGNTIYF

d_gene: -
abundance: -
j_gene: TRBJ2-3
v_gene: TRBV9
CDR3nt: TGTGCCAGCAGCGTAGGTCACCGGGGGTCCCTCACAGATACGCAGTATTTT
CDR3aa: CASSVGHRGSLTDTQYF

d_gene: TRBD1
abundance: -
j_gene: TRBJ2-1
v_gene: TRBV27
CDR3nt: TGTGCCAGCAGTTTAGGGACAGGGGGTTTATTTTGGTTCTTC
CDR3aa: CASSLGTGGLFWFF

d_gene: -
abundance: -
j_gene: TRBJ1-2
v_gene: TRBV5-8
CDR3nt: TGTGCCAGCAGCTTACAGGGCTATGGCTACACCTTC
CDR3aa: CASSLQGYGYTF

d_gene: -
abundance: few
j_gene: TRBJ2-2
v_gene: TRBV29-1
CDR3nt: TGCAGCGTCGGGACTGTTGGAACCGGGGAGCTGTTTTTT
CDR3aa: CSVGTVGTGELFF

d_gene: TRBD1
abundance: -
j_gene: TRBJ1-6
v_gene: TRBV6-5
CDR3nt: TGTGCCAGCAGTTACCTCCCCAGGGGGGACTCACCCCTCCACTTT
CDR3aa: CASSYLPRGDSPLHF

d_gene: -
abundance: -
j_gene: TRBJ2-7
v_gene: TRBV6-5
CDR3nt: TGTGCCAGCGGACGAGGCGGGACAGCAAAATACGAGCAGTACTTC
CDR3aa: CASGRGGTAKYEQYF

d_gene: -
abundance: once
j_gene: TRBJ1-4
v_gene: TRBV7-9
CDR3nt: TGTGCCAGCACCCAAGGGGCAGGGAATGAAAAACTGTTTTTT
CDR3aa: CASTQGAGNEKLFF

d_gene: -
abundance: -
j_gene: TRBJ1-2
v_gene: TRBV7-2
CDR3nt: TGTGCCAGCAGCCCTGGACCGGAGGGATATGGCTACACCTTC
CDR3aa: CASSPGPEGYGYTF

d_gene: -
abundance: -
j_gene: TRBJ2-5
v_gene: TRBV12-3/TRBV12-4
CDR3nt: TGTGCCAGCAGTTTTTCGGGAGAGACCCAGTACTTC
CDR3aa: CASSFSGETQYF

d_gene: TRBD1
abundance: -
j_gene: TRBJ2-3
v_gene: TRBV27
CDR3nt: TGTGCCAGCAGTTTAATCTCGACAGGGGTCGGCACAGATACGCAGTATTTT
CDR3aa: CASSLISTGVGTDTQYF

d_gene: TRBD1
abundance: -
j_gene: TRBJ2-3
v_gene: TRBV9
CDR3nt: TGTGCCAGCAGCATTAGACAGGGGGAACAGACAGATACGCAGTATTTT
CDR3aa: CASSIRQGEQTDTQYF

d_gene: TRBD1
abundance: -
j_gene: TRBJ1-2
v_gene: TRBV7-9
CDR3nt: TGTGCCAGCAGCTACCTGGACAGGTTCTATGGCTACACCTTC
CDR3aa: CASSYLDRFYGYTF

d_gene: -
abundance: -
j_gene: TRBJ1-3
v_gene: TRBV14
CDR3nt: TGTGCCAGCAGCCGCAGGGTTTCTCCTGGAAACACCATATATTTT
CDR3aa: CASSRRVSPGNTIYF

d_gene: TRBD1
abundance: -
j_gene: TRBJ2-3
v_gene: TRBV5-8
CDR3nt: TGTGCCAGCAGCTCACATCGGACAGGGAGGACAGATACGCAGTATTTT
CDR3aa: CASSSHRTGRTDTQYF

d_gene: -
abundance: -
j_gene: TRBJ2-7
v_gene: TRBV29-1
CDR3nt: TGCAGCGTTGTCGTTCTGGGCAGAAGCTCCTACGAGCAGTACTTC
CDR3aa: CSVVVLGRSSYEQYF

d_gene: -
abundance: -
j_gene: TRBJ2-7
v_gene: TRBV19
CDR3nt: TGTGCCAGTAGTATAGGCGCTGGTTACGAGCAGTACTTC
CDR3aa: CASSIGAGYEQYF

d_gene: TRBD2
abundance: -
j_gene: TRBJ2-1
v_gene: TRBV5-1
CDR3nt: TGCGCCAGCAGCTTGCCACTAGCGGGGTTAGACAATGAGCAGTTCTTC
CDR3aa: CASSLPLAGLDNEQFF

d_gene: TRBD1
abundance: once
j_gene: TRBJ2-7
v_gene: TRBV24-1
CDR3nt: TGTGCCACCAGTGATACCGGGACAGGAGGCCCCTACGAGCAGTACTTC
CDR3aa: CATSDTGTGGPYEQYF

d_gene: TRBD1
abundance: -
j_gene: TRBJ2-7
v_gene: TRBV30
CDR3nt: TGTGCCTGGGGTACAGGGGGCTGGAACGAGCAGTACTTC
CDR3aa: CAWGTGGWNEQYF

d_gene: -
abundance: -
j_gene: TRBJ1-1
v_gene: TRBV30
CDR3nt: TGTGCCTGGGGACAGTTAAACACTGAAGCTTTCTTT
CDR3aa: CAWGQLNTEAFF

d_gene: -
abundance: -
j_gene: TRBJ1-6
v_gene: TRBV12-3/TRBV12-4
CDR3nt: TGTGCCAGCAGTCCAGGACAGAATTCACCCCTCCACTTT
CDR3aa: CASSPGQNSPLHF

d_gene: -
abundance: -
j_gene: TRBJ2-2
v_gene: TRBV24-1
CDR3nt: TGTGCCACCAGAGATGGTGTCCGGGGTGGACCCACCGGGGAGCTGTTTTTT
CDR3aa: CATRDGVRGGPTGELFF

d_gene: -
abundance: -
j_gene: TRBJ1-2
v_gene: TRBV29-1
CDR3nt: TGCAGCGGCCAGACTGAATATGGCTACACCTTC
CDR3aa: CSGQTEYGYTF

d_gene: -
abundance: -
j_gene: TRBJ2-1
v_gene: TRBV7-2
CDR3nt: TGTGCCAGCACCCTAGGTGAGCAGTTCTTC
CDR3aa: CASTLGEQFF

d_gene: -
abundance: -
j_gene: TRBJ1-1
v_gene: TRBV7-7
CDR3nt: TGTGCTAGCAGCTCTAACAGGAACACTGAAGCTTTCTTT
CDR3aa: CASSSNRNTEAFF

d_gene: -
abundance: -
j_gene: TRBJ1-5
v_gene: TRBV7-9
CDR3nt: TGTGCCAGCAGCACGGACAGTTATCAGCCCCAGCATTTT
CDR3aa: CASSTDSYQPQHF

d_gene: TRBD1
abundance: few
j_gene: TRBJ2-7
v_gene: TRBV3-1/TRBV3-2
CDR3nt: TGTGCCAGCAGCCAATCGTCGCAGGGGGCTTGGTACGAGCAGTACTTC
CDR3aa: CASSQSSQGAWYEQYF

d_gene: -
abundance: -
j_gene: TRBJ1-5
v_gene: TRBV6-4
CDR3nt: TGTGCCAGCAGTGATGAGGCCAATCAGCCCCAGCATTTT
CDR3aa: CASSDEANQPQHF